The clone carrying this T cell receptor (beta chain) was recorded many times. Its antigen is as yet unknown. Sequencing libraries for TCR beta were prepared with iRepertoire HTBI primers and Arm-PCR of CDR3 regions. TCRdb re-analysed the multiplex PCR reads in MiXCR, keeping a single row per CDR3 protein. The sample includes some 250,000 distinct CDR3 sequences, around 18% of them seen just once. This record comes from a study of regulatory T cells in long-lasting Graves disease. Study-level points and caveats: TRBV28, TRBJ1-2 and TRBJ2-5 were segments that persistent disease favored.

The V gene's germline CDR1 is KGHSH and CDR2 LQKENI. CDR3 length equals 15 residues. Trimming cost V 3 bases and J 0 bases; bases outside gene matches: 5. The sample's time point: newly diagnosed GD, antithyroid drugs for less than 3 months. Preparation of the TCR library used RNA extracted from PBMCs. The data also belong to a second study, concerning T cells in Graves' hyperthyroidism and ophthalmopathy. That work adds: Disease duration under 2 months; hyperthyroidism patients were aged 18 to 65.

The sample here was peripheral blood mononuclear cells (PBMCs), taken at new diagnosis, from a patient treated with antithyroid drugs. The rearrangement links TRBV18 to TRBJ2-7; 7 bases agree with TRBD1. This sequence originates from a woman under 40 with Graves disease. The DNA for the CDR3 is TGTGCCAGCTCACCGCGACGGACAGGCTCCTACGAGCAGTACTTC. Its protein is CASSPRRTGSYEQYF.